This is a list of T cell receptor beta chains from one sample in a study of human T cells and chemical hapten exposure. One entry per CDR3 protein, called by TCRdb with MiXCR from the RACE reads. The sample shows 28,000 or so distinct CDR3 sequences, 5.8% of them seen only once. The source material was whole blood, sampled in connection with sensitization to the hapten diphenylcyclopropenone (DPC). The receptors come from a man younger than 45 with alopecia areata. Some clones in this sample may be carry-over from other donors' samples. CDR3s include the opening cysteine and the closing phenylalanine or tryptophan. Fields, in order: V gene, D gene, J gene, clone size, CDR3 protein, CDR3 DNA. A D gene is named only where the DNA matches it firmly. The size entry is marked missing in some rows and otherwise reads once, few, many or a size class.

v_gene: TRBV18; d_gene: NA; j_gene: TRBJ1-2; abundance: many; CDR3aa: CASSPPTESYGYTF; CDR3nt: TGTGCCAGCTCACCACCAACCGAAAGCTATGGCTACACCTTC
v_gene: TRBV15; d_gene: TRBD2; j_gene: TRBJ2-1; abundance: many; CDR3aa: CATSRVLAGDRNEQFF; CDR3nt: TGTGCCACCAGCAGGGTACTAGCGGGAGATCGGAATGAGCAGTTCTTC
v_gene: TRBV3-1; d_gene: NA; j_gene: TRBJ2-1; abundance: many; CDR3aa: CASSRDFVRNEQFF; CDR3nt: TGTGCCAGCAGCCGGGACTTCGTCCGGAATGAGCAGTTCTTC
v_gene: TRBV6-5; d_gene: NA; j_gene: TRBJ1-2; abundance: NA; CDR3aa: CATGRDVGYTF; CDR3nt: TGTGCCACCGGCAGGGACGTTGGCTACACCTTC
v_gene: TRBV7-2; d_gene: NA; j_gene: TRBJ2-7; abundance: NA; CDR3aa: CASSLSRFYEQYF; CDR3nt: TGTGCCAGCAGCTTATCTAGGTTCTACGAGCAGTACTTC
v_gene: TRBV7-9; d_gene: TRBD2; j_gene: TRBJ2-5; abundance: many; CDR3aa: CASSLRGGGLQETQYF; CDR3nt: TGTGCCAGCAGCCTACGGGGGGGAGGCCTCCAAGAGACCCAGTACTTC
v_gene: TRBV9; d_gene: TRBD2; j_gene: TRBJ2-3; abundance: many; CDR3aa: CASSVGDSGGTDTQYF; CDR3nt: TGTGCCAGCAGCGTAGGCGATAGCGGGGGTACAGATACGCAGTATTTT
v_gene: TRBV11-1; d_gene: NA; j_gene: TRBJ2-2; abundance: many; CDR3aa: CASGFRGGTGELFF; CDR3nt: TGTGCCAGCGGGTTTAGAGGGGGCACCGGGGAGCTGTTTTTT
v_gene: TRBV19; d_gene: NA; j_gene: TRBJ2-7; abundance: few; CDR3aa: CASSTNRDEQYF; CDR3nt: TGTGCCAGTAGTACCAACAGGGACGAGCAGTACTTC
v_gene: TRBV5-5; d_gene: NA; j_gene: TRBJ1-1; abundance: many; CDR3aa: CASGSNVAETEAFF; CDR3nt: TGTGCCAGCGGAAGCAACGTGGCAGAAACTGAAGCTTTCTTT
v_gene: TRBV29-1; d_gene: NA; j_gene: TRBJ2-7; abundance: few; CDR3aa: CSVGPSSEQYF; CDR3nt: TGCAGCGTCGGCCCCTCTAGTGAGCAGTACTTC
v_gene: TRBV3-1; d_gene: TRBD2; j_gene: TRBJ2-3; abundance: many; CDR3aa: CASSQLAGAAGTDTQYF; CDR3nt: TGTGCCAGCAGCCAACTAGCGGGGGCGGCGGGCACAGATACGCAGTATTTT
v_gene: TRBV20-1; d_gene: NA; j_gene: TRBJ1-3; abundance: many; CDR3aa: CSARDEPQSSGNTIYF; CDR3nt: TGCAGTGCTAGAGATGAGCCCCAAAGCTCTGGAAACACCATATATTTT
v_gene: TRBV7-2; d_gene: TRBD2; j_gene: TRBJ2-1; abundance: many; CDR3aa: CASPGGRNNEQFF; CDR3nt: TGTGCCAGCCCGGGGGGTCGAAACAATGAGCAGTTCTTC
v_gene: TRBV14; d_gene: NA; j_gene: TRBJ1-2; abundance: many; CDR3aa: CASSGYGGEVGYTF; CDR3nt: TGTGCCAGCAGCGGTTACGGGGGTGAGGTTGGCTACACCTTC
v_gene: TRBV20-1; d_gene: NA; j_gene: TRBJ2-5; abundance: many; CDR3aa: CSATPGRQLSETQYF; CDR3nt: TGCAGTGCTACCCCCGGTAGGCAGCTCAGTGAGACCCAGTACTTC
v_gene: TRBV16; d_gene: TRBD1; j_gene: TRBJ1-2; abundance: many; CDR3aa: CASSQRTGGAYGYTF; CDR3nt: TGTGCCAGCAGCCAAAGGACAGGGGGCGCCTATGGCTACACCTTC
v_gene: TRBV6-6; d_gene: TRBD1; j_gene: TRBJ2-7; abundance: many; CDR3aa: CASHPGQWVHEQYF; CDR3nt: TGTGCCAGCCATCCGGGACAGTGGGTCCACGAGCAGTACTTC
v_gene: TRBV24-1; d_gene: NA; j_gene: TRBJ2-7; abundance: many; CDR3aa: CATAVRSYEQYF; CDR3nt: TGTGCCACCGCCGTCAGGAGCTACGAGCAGTACTTC
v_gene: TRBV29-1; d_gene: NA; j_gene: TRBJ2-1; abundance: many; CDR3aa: CSAALTRAGFNEQFF; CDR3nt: TGCAGCGCTGCTCTAACACGGGCGGGGTTCAATGAGCAGTTCTTC
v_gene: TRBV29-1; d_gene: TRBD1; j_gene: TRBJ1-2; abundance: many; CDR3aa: CSVSGQLYGYTF; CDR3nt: TGCAGCGTTTCGGGACAGCTCTATGGCTACACCTTC
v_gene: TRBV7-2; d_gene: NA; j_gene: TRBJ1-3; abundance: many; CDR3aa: CASSLYGNTIYF; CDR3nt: TGTGCCAGCAGCTTATACGGAAACACCATATATTTT